The 19 T cell receptor beta chains in this list originate from one sample, sequenced in a study of cytomegalovirus exposure and HLA in healthy donors. Vbeta (60) and Jbeta (13) primers were used in the PCR. Profiling relied on immunoSEQ multiplex PCR, and the TCRdb table lists in-frame clones only, not all of them. The sample lists some 130,000 clones; roughly 80% were seen once. The sample comprised PBMCs. The source is a female donor in good health and CMV-seronegative.

This clone has a handful of counts. The J gene is TRBJ1-4, the V gene TRBV28, with no clear D. The germline V gene encodes CDR1 MDHEN and CDR2 SYDVKM. This CDR3 spans 15 amino acids. Trimming took 8 bases from V and 3 from J, leaving 16 bases between them. CDR3 sequence reads: CASLWKEGPNEKLFF. The CDR3 nucleotides read TGTGCCAGCCTTTGGAAGGAGGGCCCTAATGAAAAACTGTTTTTT.

V gene TRBV19 combines with J gene TRBJ2-5; weak D call: TRBD2 (6 bases). Trimming cost V 5 bases and J 4 bases, with 17 bases left between them. The length of the CDR3 is 15 residues. Germline loops: CDR1 LNHDA, CDR2 SQIVND (reference sequence). This CDR3 reads CASSEGLMAGETQYF. Here the CDR3 DNA reads TGTGCCAGTAGTGAGGGACTCATGGCAGGAGAGACCCAGTACTTC.

The chain is built from TRBV7-2 and TRBJ2-5; D is uncertain. The CDR3 has 13 amino acids. Germline-derived CDR1 and CDR2 are SGHTA and FQGNSA. The germline V and J ends were trimmed by 2 bases and 1 base, with 5 bases remaining between them. The CDR3 loop reads CASSLPTQETQYF. The CDR3 DNA reads as TGTGCCAGCAGCTTACCTACCCAAGAGACCCAGTACTTC.

V is TRBV30 and J is TRBJ1-2, with D unresolved. V dropped 2 bases and J dropped 0 bases, with 10 bases sitting between them. The CDR3 loop spans 14 amino acids. Looked up from germline, CDR1 is GTSNPN and CDR2 is SVGIG (reference sequence). The CDR3 nucleotides read TGTGCCTGGAGTATTCCTACAGCTAACTATGGCTACACCTTC. It specifies CAWSIPTANYGYTF.

For this clone: The same CDR3 arises from other DNA sequences in this sample as well. V gene TRBV27 combines with J gene TRBJ2-7; a possible D gene is TRBD1 (5 bases). The CDR3 extends over 14 amino acids. V was shortened by 5 bases and J by 2 bases, with 13 bases between the two germline ends. Germline loops: CDR1 MNHEY, CDR2 SMNVEV (reference sequence). Written as DNA, the CDR3 is TGTGCCAGCAGTCCATTGACAGAAACCTACGAGCAGTACTTC. Protein product: CASSPLTETYEQYF.

For this clone: The junction departs from the called germline gene at one end, perhaps through a read error. The chain uses TRBV5-1 and TRBJ2-7, with 8 bases aligning to TRBD2. The CDR3 has 15 residues. Germline lookup yields CDR1 SGHRS and CDR2 YFSETQ. The CDR3 sequence is CASSLGTGGQGIAHF. The CDR3 DNA reads TGCGCCAGCAGCTTGGGAACGGGAGGGCAAGGTATAGCCCACTTC.

This clone was detected a few times. The J gene is TRBJ2-7, the V gene TRBV10-3; 11 nucleotides align to TRBD1. CDR1 is ENHRY, CDR2 SYGVKD, per germline. J gave up 3 bases and V 6 bases, and 1 base lay outside the gene matches. This CDR3 has 13 amino acids. The CDR3 protein is CAISGTGGYEQYF. The CDR3 DNA sequence: TGTGCCATCAGCGGGACAGGGGGCTACGAGCAGTACTTC.

The V call is TRBV28, the J call TRBJ1-2; 8 bases fit TRBD1. Germline CDR1 is MDHEN and CDR2 is SYDVKM. This CDR3 region has 12 residues. The trim removed 6 bases at V and 4 bases at J, leaving 1 base unmatched. CDR3 DNA sequence: TGTGCCAGCAGAGGACAGGGCTATGGCTACACCTTC. This encodes CASRGQGYGYTF.

The V call is TRBV9, the J call TRBJ2-3; TRBD2 aligns across 8 bases. V lost 0 bases to trimming and J lost 7 bases; unmatched junction nucleotides: 10. The CDR3 covers 16 residues. Per the germline V gene, CDR1 is SGDLS and CDR2 is YYNGEE. The CDR3 is CASSVELGRASNTQYF. The CDR3 nucleotides are TGTGCCAGCAGCGTAGAACTCGGGAGGGCCAGTAATACGCAGTATTTT. The full variable domain, completed using reference TRBV9 and TRBJ2-3, is DSGVTQTPKHLITATGQRVTLRCSPRSGDLSVYWYQQSLDQGLQFLIQYYNGEERAKGNILERFSAQQFPDLHSELNLSSLELGDSALYFCASSVELGRASNTQYFGPGTRLTVL.

This clone is a singleton in its sample. The sample carries other DNA sequences with the same CDR3. CDR3 protein: CASSPSGNTEAFF. The CDR3 DNA reads TGTGCCAGCAGCCCGTCCGGGAACACTGAAGCTTTCTTT. This chain links TRBV11-2 with TRBJ1-1; D uncertain. CDR1 and CDR2 (germline): SGHAT, FQNNGV. Trimming cost V 5 bases and J 1 base, with 8 bases left between them. CDR3 length: 13 residues.

This clone showed up just a few times. The chain joins TRBV19 to TRBJ2-7; 11 nucleotides agree with TRBD2. V was pared by 1 base and J by 2 bases, with 4 bases of the junction left unmatched. CDR1 LNHDA and CDR2 SQIVND come from the germline V gene (reference sequence). This CDR3 contains 16 residues. CDR3 sequence: CASSIGGLAEAYEQYF. CDR3 DNA: TGTGCCAGTAGTATAGGGGGACTAGCGGAGGCCTACGAGCAGTACTTC. Based on the CDR3 plus reference TRBV19 and TRBJ2-7, the full variable domain is DGGITQSPKYLFRKEGQNVTLSCEQNLNHDAMYWYRQDPGQGLRLIYYSQIVNDFQKGDIAEGYSVSREKKESFPLTVTSAQKNPTAFYLCASSIGGLAEAYEQYFGPGTRLTVT.

This clone was counted between two and nine times. The genes are TRBV28 and TRBJ1-1; a weak D match, TRBD1 (5 bases). The CDR3 has 14 residues. Germline loops: CDR1 MDHEN, CDR2 SYDVKM. Trimming cost V 7 bases and J 5 bases, with 17 bases left between them. Here the CDR3 reads CASTLAGGMTEAFF. The CDR3 DNA reads TGTGCCAGCACCCTGGCGGGGGGGATGACTGAAGCTTTCTTT.

This chain uses TRBV2 with TRBJ2-3; 10 nucleotides align to TRBD2. Germline V gene sequence: CDR1 SNHLY, CDR2 FYNNEI. The CDR3 length is 14 residues. V dropped 7 bases and J dropped 4; count of bases not matched to a gene: 5. In DNA form, the CDR3 reads TGTGCCAGCACTAGCGGGAGTCGGGCAGATACGCAGTATTTT. The encoded protein is CASTSGSRADTQYF.

V is TRBV19 and J is TRBJ1-2; 7 bases agree with TRBD1. With V trimmed by 5 bases and J by 7 bases, 7 bases remained unmatched. The length of the CDR3 is 13 residues. The V gene's germline CDR1 is LNHDA and CDR2 SQIVND (reference sequence). CDR3 region: CASSPRDRVGYTF. In DNA, the CDR3 is TGTGCCAGTAGTCCAAGAGACAGGGTTGGCTACACCTTC.

This clone was counted a few times. This rearrangement joins TRBV5-6 to TRBJ1-6; a weak D match, TRBD1 (6 bases). CDR1 is SGHDT, CDR2 YYEEEE, per germline. The CDR3 extends over 17 amino acids. V was pared by 4 bases and J by 10 bases, with 24 bases between. The CDR3 DNA is TGTGCCAGCAGCAGCTTGTCAAACGGGGGGCTCGGGTCACCCCTCCACTTT. Residues: CASSSLSNGGLGSPLHF.

The chain carries TRBV2 and TRBJ2-1; TRBD2 might be the D (5 bases). Germline loops: CDR1 SNHLY, CDR2 FYNNEI. The CDR3 extends over 17 amino acids. V lost 0 bases, J lost 4 bases, and 16 bases lay in between. The CDR3 nucleotides are TGTGCCAGCAGTGAAGCGCTTAATAGCGTAGAATACAATGAGCAGTTCTTC. It yields the protein CASSEALNSVEYNEQFF.

The chain employs TRBV18 and TRBJ1-4; no reliable D call. This CDR3 comprises 16 residues. CDR1 is KGHSH, CDR2 LQKENI, per germline. Trimming left V 0 bases short and J 3 bases short, with 11 bases between. CDR3 sequence: CASSPPRGSANEKLFF. The CDR3 DNA is TGTGCCAGCTCACCACCGAGAGGGTCGGCTAATGAAAAACTGTTTTTT.

V usage is TRBV5-1 and J usage is TRBJ2-6, with 9 bases lining up with TRBD1. Trimming cost V 7 bases and J 0 bases; bases outside gene matches: 8. CDR1 SGHRS and CDR2 YFSETQ come from the germline V gene. The CDR3 sequence is 17 residues long. The CDR3 sequence is CASSGTGFSSGANVLTF. CDR3 DNA sequence: TGCGCCAGCTCCGGGACAGGGTTCTCCTCTGGGGCCAACGTCCTGACTTTC.

The gene calls are TRBV5-8 and TRBJ1-4, with 9 bases aligning to TRBD1. Germline CDR1 and CDR2: SGHTS and YDEGEE. V gave up 3 bases and J gave up 5 bases; unmatched junction bases: 5. CDR3 length: 15 amino acids. CDR3 loop: CASSSRDRVNEKLFF. The CDR3 nucleotides read TGTGCCAGCAGCTCGCGGGACAGGGTAAATGAAAAACTGTTTTTT.